The next 21 T cell receptor beta chains were all read from a single sample in a study of shared clonotypes between healthy human individuals. The assay was immunoSEQ multiplex PCR, and TCRdb's table has in-frame clones only and misses some. Among about 1.9 million clones, roughly 93% were seen once, and the ten largest hold 1.5% to 2%. Naive-designated CD8 cells lacked CD45RO, were positively enriched for CCR7, and omitted terminally differentiated effector memory CD45RA+ cells. Sequencing was carried out using naive CD8+ T cells from PBMCs. The receptors derive from a man between 18 and 35 years old in good health. Some clones in this sample may be carry-over from other donors' samples.

The chain is built from TRBV5-4 and TRBJ2-1, with 12 bases lining up with TRBD2. Germline lookup yields CDR1 SGHNT and CDR2 YYREEE (reference sequence). This CDR3 has 15 amino acids. V gave up 2 bases and J gave up 9 bases; unmatched junction bases: 6. The CDR3 region is CASSFRLAGEIEQFF. The CDR3 DNA sequence: TGTGCCAGCAGCTTCCGACTAGCGGGAGAAATTGAGCAGTTCTTC.

The chain uses TRBV27 and TRBJ1-2; D is unresolved. Between the trimmed V and J ends, which lost 5 bases and 4 bases, there was a span of 8 bases. The CDR3 contains 12 residues. Germline CDR1 and CDR2: MNHEY and SMNVEV (reference sequence). The CDR3 loop is CASSQDFYGYTF. The CDR3 region has the DNA TGTGCCAGCAGTCAGGATTTCTATGGCTACACCTTC.

The chain links TRBV4-1 to TRBJ2-7, with D hard to call. The CDR3 covers 13 residues. V gave up 1 base and J gave up 6 bases, with 10 bases separating them. The germline V gene encodes CDR1 MGHRA and CDR2 YSYEKL. This CDR3 is CASSQASPAEQYF. The CDR3 DNA is TGCGCCAGCAGCCAAGCCTCCCCCGCCGAGCAGTACTTC.

J is TRBJ1-2 and V is TRBV5-1; TRBD1 matches at 7 bases. Germline V gene sequence: CDR1 SGHRS, CDR2 YFSETQ. With 4 bases clipped from V and 4 bases from J, the junction kept 4 bases outside the gene matches. This CDR3 is 13 amino acids long. The CDR3, as DNA: TGCGCCAGCAGCCCAGGGGGGATCTATGGCTACACCTTC. Residues: CASSPGGIYGYTF.

The chain is built from TRBV27 and TRBJ1-4; no clear D. The CDR3 loop spans 13 amino acids. V was trimmed by 2 bases and J by 8 bases, leaving 9 bases between them. In germline, CDR1 is MNHEY, CDR2 SMNVEV (reference sequence). CDR3 sequence (DNA): TGTGCCAGCAGTTTAAGCGACACCGAAAAACTGTTTTTT. This codes for CASSLSDTEKLFF. The full variable domain, rest sourced from reference TRBV27 and TRBJ1-4, is EAQVTQNPRYLITVTGKKLTVTCSQNMNHEYMSWYRQDPGLGLRQIYYSMNVEVTDKGDVPEGYKVSRKEKRNFPLILESPSPNQTSLYFCASSLSDTEKLFFGSGTQLSVL.

This clone has only one observation. Different DNA sequences within this sample yield the same CDR3. This chain connects TRBV7-3 to TRBJ2-7, with D possibly matching TRBD1 (6 bases). V was clipped by 5 bases and J by 2 bases, with 13 bases between them. The length of the CDR3 is 14 residues. The germline V gene encodes CDR1 SGHTA and CDR2 FQGTGA. CDR3 amino acids: CASSPTGSAYEQYF. The CDR3 region has the DNA TGTGCCAGCAGCCCGACAGGATCTGCCTACGAGCAGTACTTC.

The rearrangement joins TRBV27 to TRBJ1-2; perhaps TRBD1 as D (5 bases). The CDR3 extends over 15 amino acids. The V gene's germline CDR1 is MNHEY and CDR2 SMNVEV (reference sequence). Deletions cut 0 bases from V and 4 bases from J, with 12 bases between. The CDR3 DNA follows: TGTGCCAGCAGTTTATCCGGGGCTTTGGGCTATGGCTACACCTTC. This encodes CASSLSGALGYGYTF.

This rearrangement joins TRBV6-5 to TRBJ2-1; D uncertain. V was cut by 5 bases and J by 6 bases, with 11 bases left in between. Germline V gives CDR1 MNHEY, CDR2 SVGAGI. CDR3 length equals 13 residues. CDR3 nucleotides: TGTGCCAGCAGTCCCCCCGCTGTCAATGAGCAGTTCTTC. As protein: CASSPPAVNEQFF.

The V gene is TRBV27, the J gene TRBJ1-4; D gene unclear. The ends were cut back, 5 bases at V and 0 bases at J, with 13 bases in the middle. The CDR3 is 16 amino acids. The germline V gene has CDR1 MNHEY and CDR2 SMNVEV (reference sequence). The CDR3 is CASSPLPAATNEKLFF. The DNA for the CDR3 is TGTGCCAGCAGTCCTTTGCCAGCCGCAACTAATGAAAAACTGTTTTTT.

This sequence joins TRBV7-9 and TRBJ2-4, with D unresolved. The CDR3 spans 16 residues. Deletions cut 5 bases from V and 0 bases from J, with 14 bases between. The germline V gene encodes CDR1 SEHNR and CDR2 FQNEAQ (reference sequence). CDR3 amino acids: CASSGGPTLAKNIQYF. In DNA, the CDR3 is TGTGCCAGCAGCGGCGGACCAACTCTAGCCAAAAACATTCAGTACTTC.

The rearrangement links TRBV25-1 to TRBJ1-1, with D maybe TRBD1 (6 bases). Trimming shortened V by 10 bases and J by 3 bases, and 12 bases separated the two germline ends. Germline values: CDR1 MGHDK, CDR2 SYGVNS. This CDR3 contains 12 residues. The CDR3 region has the DNA TGTGCCACCGGACAGAGGGACACTGAAGCTTTCTTT. This encodes CATGQRDTEAFF.

The V and J genes are TRBV27 and TRBJ2-5; TRBD1 is a possible D gene (5 bases). V shed 0 bases and J shed 14 bases, with 16 bases lying between them. The germline V gene encodes CDR1 MNHEY and CDR2 SMNVEV (reference sequence). The length of the CDR3 is 13 residues. This chain's CDR3 is CASSLSSRDSHYF. The DNA of the CDR3 is TGTGCCAGCAGTTTATCGTCGCGCGACAGCCACTACTTC.

This clone was recorded once. CDR3 DNA: TGTGCCAGCAGCAAAAAGGCCCCCAGCACAAACATTCAGTACTTC. This sequence encodes CASSKKAPSTNIQYF. J is TRBJ2-4 and V is TRBV7-9, with D unclear. The V and J ends lost 5 bases and 6 bases respectively, with 17 bases between them. The length of the CDR3 is 15 residues. The germline V gene encodes CDR1 SEHNR and CDR2 FQNEAQ (reference sequence).

The chain carries TRBV9 and TRBJ1-5, with unresolved D. The CDR3 has 16 residues. Trimming shortened V by 3 bases and J by 4 bases, and 17 bases separated the two germline ends. Germline-derived CDR1 and CDR2 are SGDLS and YYNGEE. As DNA, the CDR3 is TGTGCCAGCAGCGCCGGCGGTGGGCGGCAGAATCAGCCCCAGCATTTT. Its protein is CASSAGGGRQNQPQHF.

V is TRBV19 and J is TRBJ1-2; D remains unclear. Trimming removed 6 bases from V and 4 bases from J, with 6 bases in between. This CDR3 has 11 amino acids. Germline assignment: CDR1 LNHDA and CDR2 SQIVND (reference sequence). CDR3 amino acids: CASREFYGYTF. The CDR3 DNA sequence: TGTGCCAGTAGGGAATTCTATGGCTACACCTTC. The full variable domain, with the rest looked up from reference TRBV19 and TRBJ1-2, is DGGITQSPKYLFRKEGQNVTLSCEQNLNHDAMYWYRQDPGQGLRLIYYSQIVNDFQKGDIAEGYSVSREKKESFPLTVTSAQKNPTAFYLCASREFYGYTFGSGTRLTVV.

V and J are TRBV9 and TRBJ2-3; 8 nucleotides align to TRBD2. This CDR3 comprises 14 residues. CDR1 is SGDLS, CDR2 YYNGEE, per germline. Trimming took 2 bases from V and 5 from J; bases not matched to a gene: 4. The CDR3 region is CASSVSSGKDTQYF. The DNA for the CDR3 is TGTGCCAGCAGCGTTAGTAGCGGGAAAGATACGCAGTATTTT. Complete variable domain (other parts from reference TRBV9 and TRBJ2-3): DSGVTQTPKHLITATGQRVTLRCSPRSGDLSVYWYQQSLDQGLQFLIQYYNGEERAKGNILERFSAQQFPDLHSELNLSSLELGDSALYFCASSVSSGKDTQYFGPGTRLTVL.

The genes are TRBV27 and TRBJ2-3, with D maybe TRBD1 (5 bases). Germline CDR1 is MNHEY and CDR2 is SMNVEV (reference sequence). V dropped 3 bases and J dropped 2 bases, with 15 bases sitting between them. The CDR3 spans 16 residues. The CDR3 is CASSFDPDRPTDTQYF. CDR3 bases: TGTGCCAGCAGTTTCGACCCCGACAGACCCACAGATACGCAGTATTTT.

This CDR3 is CASSPTDRDTSYEQYF. The CDR3 nucleotides read TGTGCCAGCAGTCCCACGGACCGGGACACTTCTTACGAGCAGTACTTC. The V and J genes are TRBV11-2 and TRBJ2-7; D possibly corresponds to TRBD1 (6 bases). The CDR3 extends over 16 amino acids. V lost 6 bases and J 4 bases, leaving 22 bases between the germline ends. Germline V gene lookup returns CDR1 SGHAT and CDR2 FQNNGV.

The chain recombines TRBV15 with TRBJ1-2, with D perhaps matching TRBD1 (5 bases). CDR3 length: 17 amino acids. Trimming pared 4 bases from V and 5 bases from J, leaving 23 bases between. CDR1 is LNHNV, CDR2 YYDKDF, per germline (reference sequence). CDR3 sequence reads: CATSTPVGAAGPYGYTF. For the CDR3, the DNA is TGTGCCACCAGCACTCCTGTTGGGGCAGCTGGACCTTATGGCTACACCTTC.

As for this clone: The sample has other DNA sequences that encode this CDR3 too. This chain joins TRBV27 and TRBJ2-1; possibly TRBD2 for D (5 bases). Deletions cut 3 bases from V and 6 bases from J, with 12 bases between. The CDR3 spans 14 residues. CDR1 is MNHEY, CDR2 SMNVEV, per germline (reference sequence). The CDR3 spells CASSLNRGGNEQFF. Written as DNA, the CDR3 is TGTGCCAGCAGTTTGAACCGGGGTGGCAATGAGCAGTTCTTC.

This chain connects TRBV28 to TRBJ1-5; D gene unclear. The V end lost 7 bases, the J end lost 1 base, and 29 bases lay between the germline ends. The CDR3 is 20 amino acids. CDR1 is MDHEN and CDR2 is SYDVKM in the germline V gene. The CDR3 region is CASNSRLAGLGKGSNQPQHF. DNA for the CDR3: TGTGCCAGCAATTCTAGGTTGGCGGGCCTCGGGAAAGGAAGCAATCAGCCCCAGCATTTT. Based on the CDR3 plus reference TRBV28 and TRBJ1-5, the full variable domain is DVKVTQSSRYLVKRTGEKVFLECVQDMDHENMFWYRQDPGLGLRLIYFSYDVKMKEKGDIPEGYSVSREKKERFSLILESASTNQTSMYLCASNSRLAGLGKGSNQPQHFGDGTRLSIL.